A selection of T cell receptor beta chains follows, all from one sample in a study of T cells in Graves' hyperthyroidism and ophthalmopathy. TCRdb analysed the multiplex PCR reads with MiXCR anew, one entry per CDR3 protein. This table has about 480,000 distinct CDR3 sequences, approximately 15% appearing once. The sample taken for sequencing was blood. Receptor source: a woman between 18 and 29 years old with Graves' hyperthyroidism. Each CDR3 is given with its conserved first and last residue. Each record gives: CDR3 protein, CDR3 DNA, D gene, V gene, clone size, CDR3 length, J gene. D genes are given only for firm matches. Size is stated for part of the rows, as once, few or many counts, or as a class when the clone is expanded.

CDR3aa: CASSLAGGIDTGELFF
CDR3nt: TGTGCCAGCAGCTTAGCGGGGGGGATTGACACCGGGGAGCTGTTTTTT
d_gene: TRBD2
v_gene: TRBV11-1
abundance: many
len: 16
j_gene: TRBJ2-2

CDR3aa: CASSVDRGGSPLHF
CDR3nt: TGTGCCAGCAGTGTGGACAGGGGAGGGTCACCCCTCCACTTT
d_gene: TRBD1
v_gene: TRBV2
abundance: NA
len: 14
j_gene: TRBJ1-6

CDR3aa: CASSGVSSDEAFF
CDR3nt: TGTGCCAGCAGTGGGGTCAGCAGCGATGAAGCTTTCTTT
d_gene: NA
v_gene: TRBV2
abundance: many
len: 13
j_gene: TRBJ1-1

CDR3aa: CASSFKQGASTEAFF
CDR3nt: TGTGCCAGCAGCTTCAAACAGGGGGCCAGCACTGAAGCTTTCTTT
d_gene: TRBD1
v_gene: TRBV7-9
abundance: many
len: 15
j_gene: TRBJ1-1

CDR3aa: CASSFVPPGHTF
CDR3nt: TGTGCCAGCAGTTTTGTTCCGCCGGGTCATACCTTC
d_gene: NA
v_gene: TRBV12-3/TRBV12-4
abundance: few
len: 12
j_gene: TRBJ1-2

CDR3aa: CATSDPSAGVGTEAFF
CDR3nt: TGTGCCACCAGTGATCCCTCTGCGGGGGTGGGCACTGAAGCTTTCTTT
d_gene: NA
v_gene: TRBV24-1
abundance: few
len: 16
j_gene: TRBJ1-1

CDR3aa: CASSLGFWGAKNIQYF
CDR3nt: TGTGCCAGCAGCTTAGGGTTTTGGGGAGCCAAAAACATTCAGTACTTC
d_gene: NA
v_gene: TRBV11-3
abundance: few
len: 16
j_gene: TRBJ2-4

CDR3aa: CASSHDGSFSTDTQYF
CDR3nt: TGTGCCAGCAGCCACGACGGGAGTTTTTCCACAGATACGCAGTATTTT
d_gene: NA
v_gene: TRBV16
abundance: many
len: 16
j_gene: TRBJ2-3

CDR3aa: CASSPLGGVKNTEAFF
CDR3nt: TGTGCCAGCAGTCCCCTCGGCGGGGTGAAGAACACTGAAGCTTTCTTT
d_gene: NA
v_gene: TRBV27
abundance: few
len: 16
j_gene: TRBJ1-1

CDR3aa: CASCGGGLSGTEAFF
CDR3nt: TGTGCCTCCTGTGGCGGGGGCCTAAGTGGGACTGAAGCTTTCTTT
d_gene: NA
v_gene: TRBV30
abundance: many
len: 15
j_gene: TRBJ1-1

CDR3aa: CASSPSRGMNTEAFF
CDR3nt: TGTGCCAGCTCACCATCTAGAGGAATGAACACTGAAGCTTTCTTT
d_gene: NA
v_gene: TRBV18
abundance: many
len: 15
j_gene: TRBJ1-1

CDR3aa: CASSPKETGGTDTQYF
CDR3nt: TGTGCCAGCTCACCAAAGGAAACAGGAGGCACAGATACGCAGTATTTT
d_gene: NA
v_gene: TRBV18
abundance: many
len: 16
j_gene: TRBJ2-3

CDR3aa: CASSMGSGSRWSYNEQFF
CDR3nt: TGTGCCAGTAGTATGGGTAGCGGGAGTAGATGGTCCTACAATGAGCAGTTCTTC
d_gene: TRBD2
v_gene: TRBV19
abundance: few
len: 18
j_gene: TRBJ2-1

CDR3aa: CASSYGTWSSYNEQFF
CDR3nt: TGCGCCAGCAGCTACGGGACTTGGAGCTCCTACAATGAGCAGTTCTTC
d_gene: NA
v_gene: TRBV5-1
abundance: many
len: 16
j_gene: TRBJ2-1

CDR3aa: CASSHDEVLNTEAFF
CDR3nt: TGTGCCAGCAGCCACGATGAGGTCTTGAACACTGAAGCTTTCTTT
d_gene: NA
v_gene: TRBV4-2
abundance: few
len: 15
j_gene: TRBJ1-1

CDR3aa: CASSSGDRGVETQYF
CDR3nt: TGCGCCAGCAGCTCTGGGGACAGGGGGGTGGAGACCCAGTACTTC
d_gene: TRBD1
v_gene: TRBV5-1
abundance: NA
len: 15
j_gene: TRBJ2-5